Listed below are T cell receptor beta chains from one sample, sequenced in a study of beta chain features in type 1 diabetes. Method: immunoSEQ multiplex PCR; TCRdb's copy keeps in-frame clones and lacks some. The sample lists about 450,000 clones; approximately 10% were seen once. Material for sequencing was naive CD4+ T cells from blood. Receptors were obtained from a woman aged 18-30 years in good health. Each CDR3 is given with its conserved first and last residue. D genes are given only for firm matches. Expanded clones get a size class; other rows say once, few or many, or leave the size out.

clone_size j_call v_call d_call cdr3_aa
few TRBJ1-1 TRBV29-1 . CSVTQGISEAFF
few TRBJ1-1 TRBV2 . CASSAEMNTEAFF
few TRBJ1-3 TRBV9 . CASSVAQRFSGNTIYF
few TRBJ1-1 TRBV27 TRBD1 CASRPTGMANTEAFF
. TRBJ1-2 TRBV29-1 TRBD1 CSAPGQGDGYTF
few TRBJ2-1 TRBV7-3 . CASSPSIRGSLQFF
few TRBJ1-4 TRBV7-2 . CASSRGNEKLFF
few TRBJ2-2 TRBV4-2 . CASSQEPGGPGELFF
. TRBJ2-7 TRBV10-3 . CAISEIISYEQYF
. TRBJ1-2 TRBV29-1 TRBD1 CSVHGRTGGYGYTF
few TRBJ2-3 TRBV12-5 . CASGSGFVNTDTQYF
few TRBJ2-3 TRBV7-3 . CASSLRGPSTDTQYF
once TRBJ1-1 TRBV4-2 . CASSQSRRMNTEAFF
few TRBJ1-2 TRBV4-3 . CASSQQTNYGYTF
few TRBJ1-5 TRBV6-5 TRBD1 CASSYTTGGQPQHF
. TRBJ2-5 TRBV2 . CASRARGSETQYF
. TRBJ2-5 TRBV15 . CATSRGTGETQYF
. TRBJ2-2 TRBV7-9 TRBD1 CASSPDRGPPFF
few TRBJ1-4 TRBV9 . CASSATGGVGKLFF
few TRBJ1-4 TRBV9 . CASSPRERGLAVNEKLFF
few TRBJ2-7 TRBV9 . CASSVGGAWYEQYF
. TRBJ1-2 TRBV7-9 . CASSSGQIQSNYGYTF
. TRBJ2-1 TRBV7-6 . CASSPLGGREPNEQFF